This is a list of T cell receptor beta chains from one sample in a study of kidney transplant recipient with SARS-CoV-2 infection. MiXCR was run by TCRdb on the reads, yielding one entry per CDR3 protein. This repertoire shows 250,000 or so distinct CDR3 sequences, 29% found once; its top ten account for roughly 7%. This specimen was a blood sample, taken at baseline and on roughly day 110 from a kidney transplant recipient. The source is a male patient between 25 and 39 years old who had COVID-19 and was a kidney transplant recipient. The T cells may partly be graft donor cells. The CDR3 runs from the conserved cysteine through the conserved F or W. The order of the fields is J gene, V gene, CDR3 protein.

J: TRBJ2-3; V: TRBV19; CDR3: CASSMWRTSTDTQYF
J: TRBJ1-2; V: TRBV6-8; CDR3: CASSVRLRSRKTYGYTF
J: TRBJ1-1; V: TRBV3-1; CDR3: CASSAGGPISIRTEAFF
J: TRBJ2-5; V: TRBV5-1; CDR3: CASSSTGTGASETQYF
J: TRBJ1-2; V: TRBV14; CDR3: CASSQVESAMAGYTF
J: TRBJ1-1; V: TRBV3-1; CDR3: CASSSRHPISIRTEAFF
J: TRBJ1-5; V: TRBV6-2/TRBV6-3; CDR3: CASSYGVWLGPANQPQHF
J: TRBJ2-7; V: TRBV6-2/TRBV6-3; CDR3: CASRDRGTLSYEQYF
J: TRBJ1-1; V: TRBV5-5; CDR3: CASSLPGGGNTEAFF
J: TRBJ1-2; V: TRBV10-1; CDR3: CASSMGPRSRKAYGYTF
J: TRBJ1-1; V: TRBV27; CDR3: CASSLRGDTEAFF
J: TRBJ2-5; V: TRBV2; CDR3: CASTLGETQYF
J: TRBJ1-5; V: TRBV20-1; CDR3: CSAPKGARSNQPQHF
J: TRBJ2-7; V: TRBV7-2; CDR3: CASNSGKWGSSYEQYF
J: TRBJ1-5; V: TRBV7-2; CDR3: CASSLGTVGQPQHF
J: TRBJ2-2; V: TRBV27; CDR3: CASSPSGRGELFF
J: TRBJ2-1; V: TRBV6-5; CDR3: CASSYVSGSGRVF
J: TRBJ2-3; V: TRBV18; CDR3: CASSPSGGGDTQYF
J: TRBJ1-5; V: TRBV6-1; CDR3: CASSEALGGNQPQHF
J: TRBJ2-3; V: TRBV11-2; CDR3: CASSSYGTSTDTQYF
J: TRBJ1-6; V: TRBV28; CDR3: CASSGPLGNSPLHF
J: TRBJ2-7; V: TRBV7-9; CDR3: CASSQSSFTAGAPYEQYF
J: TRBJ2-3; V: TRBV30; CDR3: CAWTLSGTDTQYF
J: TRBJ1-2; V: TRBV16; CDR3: CASSDRRVVRKTYGYTF
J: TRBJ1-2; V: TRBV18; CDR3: CASSPDRDGAYTF
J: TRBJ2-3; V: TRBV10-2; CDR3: CASRQGADTQYF
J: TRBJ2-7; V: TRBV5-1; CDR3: CASRDAYEQYF
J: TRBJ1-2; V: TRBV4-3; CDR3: CASSQDWEAATNYGYTF
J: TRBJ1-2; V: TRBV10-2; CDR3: CASSRQGAKYEGYTF
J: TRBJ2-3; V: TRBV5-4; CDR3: CASSLVAEDTQYF
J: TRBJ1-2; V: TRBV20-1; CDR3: CSAKGPLFRKTYGYTF
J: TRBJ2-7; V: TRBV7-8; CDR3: CASSLWGTGQGAEQYF
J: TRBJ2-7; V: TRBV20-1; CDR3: CSARPEAGRVYEQYF
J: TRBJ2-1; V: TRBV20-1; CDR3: CSATRRRTTDEQFF
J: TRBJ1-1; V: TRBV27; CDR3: CASSFWDRGEAFF
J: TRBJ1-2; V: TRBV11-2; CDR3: CASSLGRSVTYGYTF
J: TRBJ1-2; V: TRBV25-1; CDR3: CASSDGKGVGYGYTF
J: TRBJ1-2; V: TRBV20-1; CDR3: CSARDGRDYGYTF
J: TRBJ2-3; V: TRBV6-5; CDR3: CASSERRGDTTDTQYF
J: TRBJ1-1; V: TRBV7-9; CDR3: CASTDMNTEAFF
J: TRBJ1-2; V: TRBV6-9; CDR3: CASSLEMPYGKTYGYTF
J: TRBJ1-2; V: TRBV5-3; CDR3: CARVSSVVRKTYGYTF
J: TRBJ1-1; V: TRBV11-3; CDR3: CASSPGVGAGTDTEAFF